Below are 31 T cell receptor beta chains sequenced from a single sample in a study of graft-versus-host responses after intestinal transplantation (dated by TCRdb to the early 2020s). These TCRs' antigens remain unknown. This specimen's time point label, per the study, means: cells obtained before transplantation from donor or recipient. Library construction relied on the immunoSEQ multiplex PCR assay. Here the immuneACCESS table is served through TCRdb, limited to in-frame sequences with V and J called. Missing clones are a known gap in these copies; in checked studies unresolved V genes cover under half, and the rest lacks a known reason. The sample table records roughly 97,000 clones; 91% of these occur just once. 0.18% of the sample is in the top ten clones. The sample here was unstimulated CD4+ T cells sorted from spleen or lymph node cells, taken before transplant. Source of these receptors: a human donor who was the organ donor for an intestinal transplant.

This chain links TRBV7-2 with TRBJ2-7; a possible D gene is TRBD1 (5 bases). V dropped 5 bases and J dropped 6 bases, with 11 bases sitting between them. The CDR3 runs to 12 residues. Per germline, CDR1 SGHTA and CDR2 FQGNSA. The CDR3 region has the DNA TGTGCCAGCAGCCCTAGGGGTCTCGAGCAGTACTTC. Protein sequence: CASSPRGLEQYF. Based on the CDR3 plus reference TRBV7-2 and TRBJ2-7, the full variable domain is GAGVSQSPSNKVTEKGKDVELRCDPISGHTALYWYRQSLGQGLEFLIYFQGNSAPDKSGLPSDRFSAERTGGSVSTLTIQRTQQEDSAVYLCASSPRGLEQYFGPGTRLTVT.

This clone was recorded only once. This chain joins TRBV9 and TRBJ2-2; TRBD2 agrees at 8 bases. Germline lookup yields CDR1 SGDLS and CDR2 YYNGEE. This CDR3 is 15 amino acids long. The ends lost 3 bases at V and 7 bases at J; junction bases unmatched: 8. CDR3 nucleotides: TGTGCCAGCAGCGATTTAGCGGGGACCGGCGGGGAGCTGTTTTTT. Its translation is CASSDLAGTGGELFF.

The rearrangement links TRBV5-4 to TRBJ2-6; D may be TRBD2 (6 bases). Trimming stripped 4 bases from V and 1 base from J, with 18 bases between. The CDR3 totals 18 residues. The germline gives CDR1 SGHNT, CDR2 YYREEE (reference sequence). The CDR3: CASSIGAGGLSGANVLTF. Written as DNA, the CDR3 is TGTGCCAGCAGCATAGGGGCAGGAGGGTTGTCTGGGGCCAACGTCCTGACTTTC.

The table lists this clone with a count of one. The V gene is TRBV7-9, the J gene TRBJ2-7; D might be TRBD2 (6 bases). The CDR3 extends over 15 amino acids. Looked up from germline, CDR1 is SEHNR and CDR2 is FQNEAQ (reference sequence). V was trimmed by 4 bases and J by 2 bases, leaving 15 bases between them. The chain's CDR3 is CASSSTGLSTYEQYF. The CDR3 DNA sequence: TGTGCCAGCAGCTCCACGGGACTCTCCACCTACGAGCAGTACTTC.

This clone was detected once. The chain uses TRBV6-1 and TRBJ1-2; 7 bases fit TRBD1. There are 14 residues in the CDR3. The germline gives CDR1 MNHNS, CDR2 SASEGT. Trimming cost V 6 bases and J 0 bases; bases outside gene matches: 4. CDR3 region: CASRHRGANYGYTF. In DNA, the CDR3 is TGTGCCAGCAGGCACAGGGGAGCTAACTATGGCTACACCTTC.

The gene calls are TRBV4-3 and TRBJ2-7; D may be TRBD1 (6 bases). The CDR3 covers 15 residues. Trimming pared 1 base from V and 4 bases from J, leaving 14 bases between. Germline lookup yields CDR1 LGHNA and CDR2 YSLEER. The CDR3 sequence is CASSQGVTGSYEQYF. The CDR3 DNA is TGCGCCAGCAGCCAAGGGGTGACAGGATCATACGAGCAGTACTTC.

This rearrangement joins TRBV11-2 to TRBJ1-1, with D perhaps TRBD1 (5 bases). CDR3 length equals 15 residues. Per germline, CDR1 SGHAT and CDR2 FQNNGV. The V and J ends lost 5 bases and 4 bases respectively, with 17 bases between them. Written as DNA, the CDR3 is TGTGCCAGCAGCCGCACCTCCCGCGGGGGCACTGAAGCTTTCTTT. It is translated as CASSRTSRGGTEAFF. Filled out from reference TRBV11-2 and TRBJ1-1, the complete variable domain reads EAGVAQSPRYKIIEKRQSVAFWCNPISGHATLYWYQQILGQGPKLLIQFQNNGVVDDSQLPKDRFSAERLKGVDSTLKIQPAKLEDSAVYLCASSRTSRGGTEAFFGQGTRLTVV.

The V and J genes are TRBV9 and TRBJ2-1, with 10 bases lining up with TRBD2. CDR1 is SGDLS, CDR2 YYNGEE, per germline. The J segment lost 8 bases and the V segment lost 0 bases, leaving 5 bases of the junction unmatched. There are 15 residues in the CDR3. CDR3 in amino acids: CASSVATSGAHEQFF. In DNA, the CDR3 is TGTGCCAGCAGCGTAGCAACTAGCGGGGCCCATGAGCAGTTCTTC.

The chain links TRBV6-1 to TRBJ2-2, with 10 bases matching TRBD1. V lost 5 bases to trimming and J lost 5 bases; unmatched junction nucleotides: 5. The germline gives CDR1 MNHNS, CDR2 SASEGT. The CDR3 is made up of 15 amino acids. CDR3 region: CASSRQGALTGELFF. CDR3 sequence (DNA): TGTGCCAGCAGTCGACAGGGGGCGCTTACCGGGGAGCTGTTTTTT.

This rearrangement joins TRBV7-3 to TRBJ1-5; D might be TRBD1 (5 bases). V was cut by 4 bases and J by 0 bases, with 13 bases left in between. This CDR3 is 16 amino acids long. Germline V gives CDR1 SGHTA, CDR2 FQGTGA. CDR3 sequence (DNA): TGTGCCAGCAGCTCCCCAGGGTCCTATAGCAATCAGCCCCAGCATTTT. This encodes CASSSPGSYSNQPQHF. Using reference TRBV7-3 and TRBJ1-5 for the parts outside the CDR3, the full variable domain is GAGVSQTPSNKVTEKGKYVELRCDPISGHTALYWYRQSLGQGPEFLIYFQGTGAADDSGLPNDRFFAVRPEGSVSTLKIQRTERGDSAVYLCASSSPGSYSNQPQHFGDGTRLSIL.

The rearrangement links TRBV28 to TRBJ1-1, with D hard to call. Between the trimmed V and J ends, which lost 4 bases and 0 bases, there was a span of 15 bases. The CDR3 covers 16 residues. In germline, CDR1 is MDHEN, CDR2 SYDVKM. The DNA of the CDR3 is TGTGCCAGCAGTTCCGGGAACAGAGCGGTGAACACTGAAGCTTTCTTT. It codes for CASSSGNRAVNTEAFF.

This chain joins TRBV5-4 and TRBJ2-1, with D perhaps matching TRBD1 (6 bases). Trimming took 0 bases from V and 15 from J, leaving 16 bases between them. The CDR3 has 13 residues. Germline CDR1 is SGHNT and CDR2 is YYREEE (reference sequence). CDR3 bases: TGTGCCAGCAGCTTGGGAAACGACAGGTTCGGGTTCTTC. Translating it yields CASSLGNDRFGFF.

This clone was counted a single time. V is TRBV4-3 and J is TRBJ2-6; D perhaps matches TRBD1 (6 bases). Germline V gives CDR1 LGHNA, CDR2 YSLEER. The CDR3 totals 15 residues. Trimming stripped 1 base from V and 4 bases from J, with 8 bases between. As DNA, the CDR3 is TGCGCCAGCAGCCAAGCAGGGGCCGGGGCCAACGTCCTGACTTTC. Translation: CASSQAGAGANVLTF.

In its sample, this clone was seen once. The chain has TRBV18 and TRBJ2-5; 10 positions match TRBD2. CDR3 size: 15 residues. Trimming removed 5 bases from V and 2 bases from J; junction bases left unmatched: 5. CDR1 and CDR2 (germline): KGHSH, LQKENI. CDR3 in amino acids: CASSIVAGGQETQYF. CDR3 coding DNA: TGTGCCAGCTCAATCGTAGCGGGGGGTCAAGAGACCCAGTACTTC.

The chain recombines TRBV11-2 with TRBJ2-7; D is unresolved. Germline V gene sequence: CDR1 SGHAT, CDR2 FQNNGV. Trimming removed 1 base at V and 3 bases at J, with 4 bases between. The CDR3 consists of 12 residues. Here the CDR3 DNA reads TGTGCCAGCAGCTTAGGTCGCTACGAGCAGTACTTC. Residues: CASSLGRYEQYF.

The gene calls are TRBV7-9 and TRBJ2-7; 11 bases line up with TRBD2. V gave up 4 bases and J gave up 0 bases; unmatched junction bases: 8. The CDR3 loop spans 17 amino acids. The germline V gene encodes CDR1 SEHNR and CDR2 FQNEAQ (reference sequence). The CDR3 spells CASSSGVLAGDSYEQYF. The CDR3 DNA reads TGTGCCAGCAGCTCGGGGGTACTAGCGGGGGACTCCTACGAGCAGTACTTC.

As DNA, the CDR3 is TGCGCCAGCAGCCAAGTGGGGGGGAGCACAGATACGCAGTATTTT. It encodes CASSQVGGSTDTQYF. V is TRBV4-1 and J is TRBJ2-3; TRBD2 matches 7 bases. Germline loops: CDR1 MGHRA, CDR2 YSYEKL. After removal of 1 base from V and 0 bases from J, the junction contained 1 base not matched to a gene. The CDR3 is made up of 15 amino acids.

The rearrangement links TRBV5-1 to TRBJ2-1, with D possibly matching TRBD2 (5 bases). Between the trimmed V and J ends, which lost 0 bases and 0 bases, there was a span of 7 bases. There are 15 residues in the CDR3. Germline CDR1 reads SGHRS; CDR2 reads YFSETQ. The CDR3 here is CASSLAAVSYNEQFF. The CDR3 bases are TGCGCCAGCAGCTTGGCAGCGGTCTCCTACAATGAGCAGTTCTTC.

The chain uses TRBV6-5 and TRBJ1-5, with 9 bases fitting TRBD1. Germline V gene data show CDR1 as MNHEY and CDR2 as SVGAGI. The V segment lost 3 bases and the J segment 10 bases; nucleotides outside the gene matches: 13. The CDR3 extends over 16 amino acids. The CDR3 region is CASSYRTPDRGDPQHF. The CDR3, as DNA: TGTGCCAGCAGTTATCGGACCCCGGACAGGGGCGATCCCCAGCATTTT.

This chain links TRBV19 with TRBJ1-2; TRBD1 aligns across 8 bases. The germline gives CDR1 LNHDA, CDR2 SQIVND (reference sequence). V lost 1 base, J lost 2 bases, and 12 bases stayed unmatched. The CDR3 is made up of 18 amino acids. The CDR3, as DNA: TGTGCCAGTAGTATAGCGGGCCAGGGGGCTGGAGGAAACTATGGCTACACCTTC. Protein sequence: CASSIAGQGAGGNYGYTF. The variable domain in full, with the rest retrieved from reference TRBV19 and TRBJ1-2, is DGGITQSPKYLFRKEGQNVTLSCEQNLNHDAMYWYRQDPGQGLRLIYYSQIVNDFQKGDIAEGYSVSREKKESFPLTVTSAQKNPTAFYLCASSIAGQGAGGNYGYTFGSGTRLTVV.

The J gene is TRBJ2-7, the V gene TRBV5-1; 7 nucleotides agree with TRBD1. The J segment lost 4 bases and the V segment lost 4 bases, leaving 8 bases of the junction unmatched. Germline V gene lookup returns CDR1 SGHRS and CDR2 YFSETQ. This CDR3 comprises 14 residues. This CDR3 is CASSPGKQGYEQYF. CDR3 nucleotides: TGCGCCAGCAGCCCGGGAAAACAGGGGTACGAGCAGTACTTC. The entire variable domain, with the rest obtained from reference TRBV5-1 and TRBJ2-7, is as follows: KAGVTQTPRYLIKTRGQQVTLSCSPISGHRSVSWYQQTPGQGLQFLFEYFSETQRNKGNFPGRFSGRQFSNSRSEMNVSTLELGDSALYLCASSPGKQGYEQYFGPGTRLTVT.

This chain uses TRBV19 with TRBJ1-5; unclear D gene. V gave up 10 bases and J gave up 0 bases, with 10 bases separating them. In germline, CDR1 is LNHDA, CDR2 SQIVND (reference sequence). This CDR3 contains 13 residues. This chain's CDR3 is CATSRDSNQPQHF. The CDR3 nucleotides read TGTGCCACTAGCCGGGATAGCAATCAGCCCCAGCATTTT.

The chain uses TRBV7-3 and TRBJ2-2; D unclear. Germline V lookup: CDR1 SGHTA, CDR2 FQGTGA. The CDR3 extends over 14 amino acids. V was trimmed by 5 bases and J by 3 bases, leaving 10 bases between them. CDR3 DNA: TGTGCCAGCAGCACCCGACGGGACACCGGGGAGCTGTTTTTT. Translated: CASSTRRDTGELFF. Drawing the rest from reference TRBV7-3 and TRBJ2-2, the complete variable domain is GAGVSQTPSNKVTEKGKYVELRCDPISGHTALYWYRQSLGQGPEFLIYFQGTGAADDSGLPNDRFFAVRPEGSVSTLKIQRTERGDSAVYLCASSTRRDTGELFFGEGSRLTVL.

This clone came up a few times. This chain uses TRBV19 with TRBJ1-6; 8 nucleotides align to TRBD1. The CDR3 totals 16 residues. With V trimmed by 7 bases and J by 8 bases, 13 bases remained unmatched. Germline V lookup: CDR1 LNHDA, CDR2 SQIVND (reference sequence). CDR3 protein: CASTYRTGGTYSPLHF. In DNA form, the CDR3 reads TGTGCCAGTACCTATCGCACAGGGGGAACGTATTCACCCCTCCACTTT.

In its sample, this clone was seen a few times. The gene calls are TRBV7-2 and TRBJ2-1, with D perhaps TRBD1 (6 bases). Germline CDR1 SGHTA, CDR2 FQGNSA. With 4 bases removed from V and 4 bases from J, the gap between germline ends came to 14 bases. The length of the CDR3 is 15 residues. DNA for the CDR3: TGTGCCAGCAGCTCCAAACAGGGATCATACAATGAGCAGTTCTTC. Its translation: CASSSKQGSYNEQFF. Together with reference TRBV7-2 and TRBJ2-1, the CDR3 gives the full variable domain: GAGVSQSPSNKVTEKGKDVELRCDPISGHTALYWYRQSLGQGLEFLIYFQGNSAPDKSGLPSDRFSAERTGGSVSTLTIQRTQQEDSAVYLCASSSKQGSYNEQFFGPGTRLTVL.

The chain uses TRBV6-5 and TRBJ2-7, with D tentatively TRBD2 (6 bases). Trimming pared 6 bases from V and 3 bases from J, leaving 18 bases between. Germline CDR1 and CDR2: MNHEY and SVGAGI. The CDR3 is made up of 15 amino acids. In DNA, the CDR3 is TGTGCCAGCAGACGACTAGTTTCTGTGGACTACGAGCAGTACTTC. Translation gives CASRRLVSVDYEQYF.

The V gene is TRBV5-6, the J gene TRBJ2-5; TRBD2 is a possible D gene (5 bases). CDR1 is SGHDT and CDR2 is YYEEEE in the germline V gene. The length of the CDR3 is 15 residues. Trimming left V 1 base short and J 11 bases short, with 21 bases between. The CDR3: CASSLLVAERWEQYF. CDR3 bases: TGTGCCAGCAGCTTGCTCGTGGCAGAACGATGGGAGCAGTACTTC. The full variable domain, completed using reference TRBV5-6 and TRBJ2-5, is DAGVTQSPTHLIKTRGQQVTLRCSPKSGHDTVSWYQQALGQGPQFIFQYYEEEERQRGNFPDRFSGHQFPNYSSELNVNALLLGDSALYLCASSLLVAERWEQYFGPGTRLLVL.

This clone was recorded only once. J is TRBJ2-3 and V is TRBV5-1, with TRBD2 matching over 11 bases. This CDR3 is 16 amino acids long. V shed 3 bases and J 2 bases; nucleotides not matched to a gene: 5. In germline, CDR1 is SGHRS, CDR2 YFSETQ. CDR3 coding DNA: TGCGCCAGCAGCTCCCGACTAGCGGGGACCACAGATACGCAGTATTTT. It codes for CASSSRLAGTTDTQYF.

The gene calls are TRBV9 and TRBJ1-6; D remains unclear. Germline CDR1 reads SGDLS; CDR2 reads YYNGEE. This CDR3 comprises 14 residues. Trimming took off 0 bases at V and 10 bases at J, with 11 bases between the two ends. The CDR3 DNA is TGTGCCAGCAGCGTAGCCGGGTTTAACTCACCCCTCCACTTT. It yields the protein CASSVAGFNSPLHF. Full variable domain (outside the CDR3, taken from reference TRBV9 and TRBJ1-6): DSGVTQTPKHLITATGQRVTLRCSPRSGDLSVYWYQQSLDQGLQFLIQYYNGEERAKGNILERFSAQQFPDLHSELNLSSLELGDSALYFCASSVAGFNSPLHFGNGTRLTVT.

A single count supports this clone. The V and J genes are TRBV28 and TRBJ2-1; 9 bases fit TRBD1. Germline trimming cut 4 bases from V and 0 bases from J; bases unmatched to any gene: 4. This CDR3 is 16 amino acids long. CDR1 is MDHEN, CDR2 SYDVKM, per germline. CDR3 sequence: CASSWATGGSYNEQFF. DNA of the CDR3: TGTGCCAGCAGTTGGGCGACAGGGGGCTCCTACAATGAGCAGTTCTTC. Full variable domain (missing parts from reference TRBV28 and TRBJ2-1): DVKVTQSSRYLVKRTGEKVFLECVQDMDHENMFWYRQDPGLGLRLIYFSYDVKMKEKGDIPEGYSVSREKKERFSLILESASTNQTSMYLCASSWATGGSYNEQFFGPGTRLTVL.

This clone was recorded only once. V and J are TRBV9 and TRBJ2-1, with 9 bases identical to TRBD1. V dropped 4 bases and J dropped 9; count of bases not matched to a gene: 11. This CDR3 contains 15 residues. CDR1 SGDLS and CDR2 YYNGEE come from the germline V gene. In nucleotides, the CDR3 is TGTGCCAGCAGCACCCGTATCGTGACAGGGGGTGAGCAGTTCTTC. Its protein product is CASSTRIVTGGEQFF.